This passage covers 15 T cell receptor beta chains from one sample sequenced in a study of T cell responses to AZD1222 COVID-19 vaccine. Assay: immunoSEQ multiplex PCR; the TCRdb copy retains only in-frame clones and omits some. The data hold about 72,000 clones, with around 90% observed a single time. Sequences were derived from peripheral blood, sampled on day 0 of AZD1222 vaccination. The receptors come from an adult in good health.

This chain joins TRBV28 and TRBJ1-1; perhaps TRBD1 as D (5 bases). Trimming took off 2 bases at V and 6 bases at J, with 13 bases between the two ends. Per the germline V gene, CDR1 is MDHEN and CDR2 is SYDVKM. This CDR3 is 14 amino acids long. CDR3 amino acids: CASSLPQEYPEAFF. Here the CDR3 DNA reads TGTGCCAGCAGTTTACCACAGGAGTACCCTGAAGCTTTCTTT.

V gene TRBV29-1 combines with J gene TRBJ1-3; D not certain. The CDR3 is 13 residues long. The ends were cut back, 5 bases at V and 0 bases at J, with 8 bases in the middle. Per the germline V gene, CDR1 is SQVTM and CDR2 is ANQGSEA. The CDR3 loop is CSVLSFSGNTIYF. DNA for the CDR3: TGCAGCGTTTTGTCCTTCTCTGGAAACACCATATATTTT.

V gene TRBV10-3 combines with J gene TRBJ1-4; 7 bases are shared with TRBD1. CDR3 length equals 14 residues. Germline CDR1 is ENHRY and CDR2 is SYGVKD. J lost 5 bases, V lost 6 bases, and 6 bases had no gene match. CDR3 nucleotides: TGTGCCATCAGGAGGACAGGAGGAAATGAAAAACTGTTTTTT. Its translation is CAIRRTGGNEKLFF.

This chain joins TRBV5-6 and TRBJ2-1; 7 bases align to TRBD2. Trimming took 4 bases from V and 9 from J; bases not matched to a gene: 4. The CDR3 has 12 residues. Germline CDR1 SGHDT, CDR2 YYEEEE. The CDR3 DNA reads TGTGCCAGCAGCACCGGACTAGGTGAGCAGTTCTTC. This gives the protein CASSTGLGEQFF.

The chain joins TRBV27 to TRBJ1-1; 8 bases agree with TRBD1. The CDR3 sequence is 16 residues long. V trimming: 2 bases; J trimming: 1 base; junction bases outside the gene matches: 6. Germline assignment: CDR1 MNHEY and CDR2 SMNVEV (reference sequence). The CDR3 nucleotides read TGTGCCAGCAGTTTAGGGACAGGATGGGGGAACACTGAAGCTTTCTTT. It codes for CASSLGTGWGNTEAFF.

V usage is TRBV19 and J usage is TRBJ1-1; D is perhaps TRBD1 (5 bases). The length of the CDR3 is 17 residues. The germline V and J ends were trimmed by 5 bases and 0 bases, with 19 bases remaining between them. Germline CDR1 is LNHDA and CDR2 is SQIVND (reference sequence). For the CDR3, the DNA is TGTGCCAGTAGTTGGGACGGAATCGATACCATGAACACTGAAGCTTTCTTT. Protein: CASSWDGIDTMNTEAFF.

The chain links TRBV5-1 to TRBJ1-2, with 8 bases identical to TRBD1. The CDR3 covers 14 residues. V was pared by 4 bases and J by 3 bases, with 5 bases of the junction left unmatched. The germline gives CDR1 SGHRS, CDR2 YFSETQ. The CDR3 nucleotides read TGCGCCAGCAGCCCACTGACAGGGGACTATGGCTACACCTTC. Translated: CASSPLTGDYGYTF.

V usage is TRBV19 and J usage is TRBJ1-1; maybe TRBD1 (6 bases). The CDR3 has 13 amino acids. The germline gives CDR1 LNHDA, CDR2 SQIVND (reference sequence). Trimming took 1 base from V and 6 from J, leaving 9 bases between them. CDR3 residues: CASSIGGTPEAFF. CDR3 bases: TGTGCCAGTAGTATAGGTGGGACACCTGAAGCTTTCTTT.

CDR3 sequence reads: CASSETTGDTGELFF. As DNA, the CDR3 is TGCGCCAGCAGTGAGACCACCGGGGACACCGGGGAGCTGTTTTTT. This chain connects TRBV10-1 to TRBJ2-2; weak D call: TRBD2 (5 bases). Deletions cut 2 bases from V and 3 bases from J, with 10 bases between. The CDR3 loop spans 15 amino acids. CDR1 and CDR2 from the germline V gene are WNHNN and SYGVQD (reference sequence).

The chain is built from TRBV19 and TRBJ2-7; either TRBD1 or TRBD2 may fit D (5 bases each). The length of the CDR3 is 14 residues. Trimming shortened V by 3 bases and J by 0 bases, and 9 bases separated the two germline ends. Germline V gene data show CDR1 as LNHDA and CDR2 as SQIVND (reference sequence). The CDR3 sequence is CASSIRDASYEQYF. In DNA, the CDR3 is TGTGCCAGTAGTATCCGGGACGCCTCCTACGAGCAGTACTTC.

V and J are TRBV6-6 and TRBJ1-4; D not resolved. Deletions cut 6 bases from V and 6 bases from J, with 8 bases between. The CDR3 totals 12 residues. Germline values: CDR1 MNHNY, CDR2 SVGAGI (reference sequence). The CDR3 here is CASRTGDEKLFF. The CDR3 DNA sequence: TGTGCCAGCAGGACGGGCGATGAAAAACTGTTTTTT.

The sample holds one count of this clone. This chain joins TRBV6-1 and TRBJ1-2; the match to TRBD1 covers 7 bases. This CDR3 is 14 amino acids long. The germline V gene has CDR1 MNHNS and CDR2 SASEGT. V shed 0 bases and J 8 bases; nucleotides not matched to a gene: 6. The CDR3 DNA follows: TGTGCCAGCAGTGAAGCGGTCCCAGGGGGAGGCTACACCTTC. Protein sequence: CASSEAVPGGGYTF.

CDR3 bases: TGCGCCAGCAGCTTGGAACCCGGTAACTATGGCTACACCTTC. Translated: CASSLEPGNYGYTF. This chain uses TRBV5-1 with TRBJ1-2; no clear D. Germline assignment: CDR1 SGHRS and CDR2 YFSETQ. V shed 0 bases and J shed 1 base, with 7 bases lying between them. The CDR3 has 14 residues.

The chain links TRBV19 to TRBJ1-5, with a tentative D call TRBD1 (5 bases). The germline V and J ends were trimmed by 3 bases and 6 bases, with 21 bases remaining between them. CDR3 size: 17 residues. Germline-derived CDR1 and CDR2 are LNHDA and SQIVND (reference sequence). The CDR3 sequence is CASSISGVQRDGQPQHF. The CDR3 region has the DNA TGTGCCAGTAGTATCTCTGGGGTACAAAGGGACGGTCAGCCCCAGCATTTT.

V usage is TRBV7-3 and J usage is TRBJ2-2; either TRBD1 or TRBD2 may fit D (6 bases each). The germline V and J ends were trimmed by 1 base and 2 bases, with 8 bases remaining between them. The V gene's germline CDR1 is SGHTA and CDR2 FQGTGA. The CDR3 spans 15 residues. CDR3 sequence: CASSLRGANTGELFF. CDR3 DNA: TGTGCCAGCAGCTTAAGGGGGGCCAACACCGGGGAGCTGTTTTTT.